This T cell receptor (beta chain) was obtained from a study of blood T cells in healthy people across ages. CDR3 size: 16 residues. CDR1 is SGHKS, CDR2 YYEKEE, per germline (reference sequence). A J-beta primer mix and a sample-barcoded 5' primer were used in a second PCR of roughly 7 to 12 cycles. Via MiXCR, TCRdb re-called the 5' RACE reads, giving one row per CDR3 protein. The sample consists of under 1,000,000 distinct CDR3 sequences, 35% to 40% of them appearing once. This clonotype was found once. Its antigen remains unidentified. Compared with germline, one end of the junction differs, possibly owing to a read error. Study-wide results and caveats: Across the age range, TCR beta diversity per million T cells fell in a roughly linear way.

Sequenced material: blood. The chain links TRBV5-5 to TRBJ2-2; TRBD2 matches at 7 bases. This TCR came from a man in his late teens or twenties in good health. The CDR3 DNA follows: TGTACCAGCAGCCCGGGGGGACCCAGGAACACCGGGGAGCTGTTTTTT. Protein: CTSSPGGPRNTGELFF.